This T cell receptor beta chain was observed in a study of T-cell reconstitution after alpha-beta-depleted transplantation in children. This clonotype has a handful of counts. Unique molecular identifiers were incorporated during preparation of the TCRbeta library. TCRdb re-analysed the PCR reads in MiXCR, keeping a single row per CDR3 protein. Here the sample spans almost 500,000 distinct CDR3 sequences, under 15% being singletons. V gave up 5 bases and J gave up 1 base, with 11 bases separating them. Per germline, CDR1 SGHTA and CDR2 FQGNSA. CDR3 length: 14 residues. This clonotype originated in a human donor who donated a stem cell graft to a child with combined immunodeficiency. Source: PBMCs from the stem cell graft donor, taken from the stem cell graft. The chain is built from TRBV7-2 and TRBJ1-1; maybe TRBD1 (5 bases). The CDR3 region has the DNA TGTGCCAGCAGCCGACAGTCTGGGAACACTGAAGCTTTCTTT. Residues: CASSRQSGNTEAFF.